These T cell receptor beta chains were read from a single sample in a study of regulatory and conventional T cells in RAG deficiency. Produced via immunoSEQ multiplex PCR; TCRdb's table is partial and in-frame only. Of about 34,000 clones in the sample, about 70% were seen once. These data also featured in a second study, about regulatory T cells.

Sequencing was carried out using CD4+ effector T cells sorted from blood. The origin of the receptors is a human donor in good health. CDR3s include the opening cysteine and the closing phenylalanine or tryptophan. Fields, in order: V gene, clone size, J gene, CDR3 protein. Some rows have no size entry. The others give once, few or many, or a class for an expanded clone.

TRBV28,few,TRBJ1-5,CASSQNQPQHF
TRBV6-1,-,TRBJ1-3,CASTRHLDSGNTIYF
TRBV13,-,TRBJ2-1,CASSLGGRLGYNEQFF
TRBV5-1,-,TRBJ1-1,CASSLSPLGAGEEAFF
TRBV5-4,-,TRBJ1-6,CASSFRQGIIRSYNSPLHF
TRBV2,few,TRBJ2-7,CASRPRRGVDEQYF
TRBV5-1,-,TRBJ2-3,CASSSSRSGGADTQYF
TRBV6-1,-,TRBJ2-7,CASTRDRGNEQYF
TRBV6-5,few,TRBJ2-7,CASRRGRWSYEQYF
TRBV28,few,TRBJ1-2,CASLIKGYGYTF
TRBV2,-,TRBJ2-7,CASRAGTGSTYEQYF
TRBV5-4,-,TRBJ2-1,CASTPRGNSYNEQFF
TRBV5-4,-,TRBJ2-2,CASSLTGQGKTGELFF
TRBV7-9,-,TRBJ1-6,CASSSWTRDNSPLHF
TRBV6-1,-,TRBJ2-1,CASTTSGSYNEQFF
TRBV5-1,-,TRBJ2-7,CASSPETGFRNEQYF
TRBV30,-,TRBJ1-4,CAWSITRNYPGKNEKLFF
TRBV4-1,-,TRBJ1-2,CASSQGPYGYTF
TRBV11-2,-,TRBJ2-7,CASSLNAGYEQYF
TRBV5-1,-,TRBJ2-2,CASSPRQGGNTGELFF
TRBV6-6,-,TRBJ2-1,CASSSQRNNEQFF
TRBV2,few,TRBJ2-3,CASSPSGVGDTQYF
TRBV5-1,-,TRBJ2-2,CASSLASRATGELFF
TRBV7-2,-,TRBJ1-5,CASSLVPNQPQHF
TRBV5-1,-,TRBJ1-2,CASSLGTGDYGYTF
TRBV15,-,TRBJ1-5,CATSSRGPNQPQHF
TRBV2,-,TRBJ1-3,CASSYEGHSPGNTIYF
TRBV4-1,-,TRBJ2-3,CASSQGIAGPDTQYF
TRBV19,-,TRBJ2-3,CASSVNLWTGRGVADTQYF
TRBV6-6,few,TRBJ2-7,CASSQNSALYEQYF
TRBV5-1,-,TRBJ1-5,CASSLDPLGQGHQPQHF
TRBV11-2,-,TRBJ1-5,CASSLDRGLQPQHF
TRBV7-9,-,TRBJ1-2,CASGYGYTF
TRBV19,few,TRBJ1-3,CASGTSNLGNTIYF
TRBV2,-,TRBJ1-1,CASRRTRDTEAFF
TRBV6-5,-,TRBJ1-1,CASSSRVTSEAFF
TRBV18,-,TRBJ2-7,CASSPPTSGGADEQYF
TRBV5-5,few,TRBJ2-1,CASSLAGTQISNEQFF
TRBV2,-,TRBJ1-1,CASSEDSLYTEAFF
TRBV5-6,few,TRBJ1-2,CASSPDRVGGYTF
TRBV6-4,-,TRBJ2-6,CASSDSAGRSGANVLTF
TRBV15,-,TRBJ1-4,CATSRDVVFRGRSNEKLFF
TRBV29-1,-,TRBJ1-1,CSVEAWGGRGTEAFF
TRBV4-1,few,TRBJ1-6,CASSQGTATNSPLHF
TRBV2,-,TRBJ2-7,CASRGNSYEQYF